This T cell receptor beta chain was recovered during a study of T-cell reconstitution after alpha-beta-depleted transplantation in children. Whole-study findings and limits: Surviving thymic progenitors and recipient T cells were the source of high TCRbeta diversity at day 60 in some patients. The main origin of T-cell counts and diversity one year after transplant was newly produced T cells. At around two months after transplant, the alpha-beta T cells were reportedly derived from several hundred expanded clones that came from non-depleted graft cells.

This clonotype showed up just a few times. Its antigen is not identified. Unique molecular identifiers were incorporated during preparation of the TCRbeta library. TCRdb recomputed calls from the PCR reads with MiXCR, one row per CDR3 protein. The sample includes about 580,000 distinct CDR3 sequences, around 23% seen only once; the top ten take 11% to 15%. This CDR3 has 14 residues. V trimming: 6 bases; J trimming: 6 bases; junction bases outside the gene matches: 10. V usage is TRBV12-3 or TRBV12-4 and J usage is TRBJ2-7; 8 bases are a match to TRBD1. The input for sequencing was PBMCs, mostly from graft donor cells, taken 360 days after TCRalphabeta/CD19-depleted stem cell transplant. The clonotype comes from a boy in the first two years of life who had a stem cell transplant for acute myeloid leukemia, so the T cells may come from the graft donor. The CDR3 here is CASSNQGAMREQYF. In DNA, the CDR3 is TGTGCCAGCAGCAATCAGGGGGCGATGCGCGAGCAGTACTTC.